A single sample is the source of the 29 T cell receptor beta chains below, sequenced in a study of T cells after posttransplantation cyclophosphamide. TCRdb keeps only in-frame clones here, not all; method: immunoSEQ multiplex PCR. There are 30,000 to 50,000 clones in the sample, none observed a single time. Sequenced: PBMCs. The source is a woman aged 45-59 years in good health and a related stem cell transplant donor.

This clone was counted ten times or more. The V and J genes are TRBV9 and TRBJ1-2, with D possibly matching TRBD1 (6 bases). Germline CDR1 SGDLS, CDR2 YYNGEE. The length of the CDR3 is 11 residues. The germline V and J ends were trimmed by 5 bases and 8 bases, with 10 bases remaining between them. The CDR3: CASRQGGGYTF. The CDR3 nucleotides read TGTGCCAGCAGACAGGGCGGCGGCTACACCTTC.

This clone showed up many times. This sequence joins TRBV6-1 and TRBJ1-2, with D possibly being TRBD1 (5 bases). Looked up from germline, CDR1 is MNHNS and CDR2 is SASEGT. Trimming shortened V by 9 bases and J by 2 bases, and 13 bases separated the two germline ends. The CDR3 length is 13 residues. CDR3 residues: CASSLTENYGYTF. The CDR3 DNA reads TGTGCCAGTAGTCTGACAGAAAACTATGGCTACACCTTC.

In this sample, this clone turned up many times. The rearrangement links TRBV9 to TRBJ2-1, with 9 nucleotides matching TRBD2. The CDR3 is 16 amino acids. V trimming: 0 bases; J trimming: 6 bases; junction bases outside the gene matches: 7. Germline V CDR1 and CDR2: SGDLS, YYNGEE. CDR3 residues: CASSVAGRGGSNEQFF. CDR3 sequence (DNA): TGTGCCAGCAGCGTAGCTGGGCGGGGGGGATCCAATGAGCAGTTCTTC.

This clone was seen at least ten times. The chain employs TRBV29-1 and TRBJ1-1, with D maybe TRBD1 (5 bases). CDR3 length: 12 residues. V was cut by 8 bases and J by 1 base, with 11 bases left in between. Germline V gene sequence: CDR1 SQVTM, CDR2 ANQGSEA. CDR3 coding DNA: TGCAGCTCCTCCGACAGGAACACTGAAGCTTTCTTT. Its translation: CSSSDRNTEAFF.

This clone was counted many times. This sequence joins TRBV27 and TRBJ2-1; perhaps TRBD2 as D (5 bases). The length of the CDR3 is 13 residues. V shed 3 bases and J shed 6 bases, with 9 bases lying between them. The V gene's germline CDR1 is MNHEY and CDR2 SMNVEV (reference sequence). CDR3 DNA: TGTGCCAGCAGTTTTCAAGGGAGCAATGAGCAGTTCTTC. As protein: CASSFQGSNEQFF.

In its sample, this clone was seen many times. V and J are TRBV30 and TRBJ1-3; the D is unclear. CDR1 is GTSNPN, CDR2 SVGIG, per germline (reference sequence). Between the trimmed V and J ends, which lost 1 base and 0 bases, there was a span of 7 bases. The CDR3 is 14 amino acids. CDR3 nucleotides: TGTGCCTGGAGTGGAGGGTACTCTGGAAACACCATATATTTT. This translates into CAWSGGYSGNTIYF.

This clone was recorded at least ten times. This chain connects TRBV18 to TRBJ1-5; D might be TRBD1 (6 bases). Trimming removed 6 bases from V and 5 bases from J, with 14 bases in between. The CDR3 totals 14 residues. Germline CDR1 reads KGHSH; CDR2 reads LQKENI. CDR3 DNA sequence: TGTGCCAGCTCCCCGGGGGGACACGATCAGCCCCAGCATTTT. Translation: CASSPGGHDQPQHF. Full variable domain (remainder filled in from reference TRBV18 and TRBJ1-5): NAGVMQNPRHLVRRRGQEARLRCSPMKGHSHVYWYRQLPEEGLKFMVYLQKENIIDESGMPKERFSAEFPKEGPSILRIQQVVRGDSAAYFCASSPGGHDQPQHFGDGTRLSIL.

This clone occurred many times. The genes are TRBV2 and TRBJ1-4, with TRBD1 matching 7 bases. Germline V gene data show CDR1 as SNHLY and CDR2 as FYNNEI. The ends lost 2 bases at V and 8 bases at J; junction bases unmatched: 8. The CDR3 consists of 15 residues. The CDR3 region has the DNA TGTGCCAGCAGTGAATTGACAGGGACCCTCGAAAAACTGTTTTTT. Translated, it gives CASSELTGTLEKLFF.

This chain links TRBV28 with TRBJ2-1, with a weak D call TRBD1 (6 bases). V lost 7 bases and J lost 2, with 15 bases in between. The CDR3 extends over 15 amino acids. The germline CDR1 and CDR2 sequences are MDHEN and SYDVKM. CDR3 sequence: CASTYREYAYNEQFF. The CDR3 DNA reads as TGTGCCAGCACTTACAGGGAGTATGCCTACAATGAGCAGTTCTTC.

This clone was counted many times. The genes are TRBV5-4 and TRBJ2-5, with TRBD2 matching over 9 bases. Per the germline V gene, CDR1 is SGHNT and CDR2 is YYREEE (reference sequence). V lost 5 bases, J lost 2 bases, and 10 bases stayed unmatched. The CDR3 is 16 amino acids. The CDR3 nucleotides read TGTGCCAGCAGTCCACTGGCGGGGGGGTTTCAAGAGACCCAGTACTTC. Translating it yields CASSPLAGGFQETQYF.

This clone was detected many times. Here the CDR3 DNA reads TGTGCCAGCCGCACACAGGGGGCTAACTATGGCTACACCTTC. Residues: CASRTQGANYGYTF. The chain uses TRBV27 and TRBJ1-2; 8 bases align to TRBD1. CDR1 and CDR2 (germline): MNHEY, SMNVEV (reference sequence). The CDR3 spans 14 residues. J lost 0 bases, V lost 8 bases, and 5 bases had no gene match.

This clone was recorded many times. This chain joins TRBV11-3 and TRBJ2-2; tentative D call: TRBD2 (6 bases). Germline V gives CDR1 SGHNT, CDR2 YENEEA. This CDR3 has 14 amino acids. Trimming cost V 8 bases and J 5 bases, with 15 bases left between them. The CDR3, as DNA: TGTGCCAGCTACTCGGACTATAGGACCGGGGAGCTGTTTTTT. It codes for CASYSDYRTGELFF.

This clone showed up many times. V usage is TRBV28 and J usage is TRBJ1-3; no firm D call. Germline-derived CDR1 and CDR2 are MDHEN and SYDVKM. The CDR3 runs to 15 residues. The V end was cut by 5 bases, the J end by 4 bases, with 15 bases between. CDR3 sequence reads: CASSPSGKGGNTIYF. CDR3 DNA sequence: TGTGCCAGCAGTCCCTCGGGAAAAGGGGGAAACACCATATATTTT.

This clone came up many times. V gene TRBV7-3 combines with J gene TRBJ2-1; TRBD1 is a possible D gene (6 bases). The CDR3 spans 16 residues. Trimming left V 0 bases short and J 2 bases short, with 11 bases between. Germline CDR1 is SGHTA and CDR2 is FQGTGA. The CDR3 reads CASSLTGAGPYNEQFF. The CDR3 coding sequence is TGTGCCAGCAGCTTAACGGGGGCAGGGCCCTACAATGAGCAGTTCTTC.

This clone was seen repeatedly, ten times or more. The chain uses TRBV10-3 and TRBJ2-7; 8 bases align to TRBD1. The CDR3 runs 16 residues. Trimming cost V 3 bases and J 3 bases; bases outside gene matches: 10. Germline CDR1 is ENHRY and CDR2 is SYGVKD. CDR3 loop: CAISDLNAGGGYEQYF. CDR3 nucleotide sequence: TGTGCCATCAGTGATCTTAACGCAGGGGGCGGCTACGAGCAGTACTTC.

In this sample, this clone turned up a few times. The chain is built from TRBV21-1 and TRBJ2-5; whether TRBD1, the table's D call, matches the DNA was not checked. TRBV21-1 is an annotated pseudogene. CDR3 size: 12 residues. The chain's CDR3 is CASSPDRVRQYF. CDR3 bases: TGTGCCAGCAGCCCTGACAGGGTTAGGCAGTACTTC.

This clone was counted ten times or more. This chain links TRBV28 with TRBJ1-2; unclear D gene. The CDR3 runs 12 residues. Germline assignment: CDR1 MDHEN and CDR2 SYDVKM. V was trimmed by 0 bases and J by 7 bases, leaving 6 bases between them. The CDR3 DNA sequence: TGTGCCAGCAGTTTATGGCAGGTTGGCTACACCTTC. It specifies CASSLWQVGYTF.

The chain employs TRBV7-6 and TRBJ2-5, with 7 bases matching TRBD2. TRBJ2-7 explains the end of the DNA better; the J call may be wrong. CDR3 length: 13 amino acids. CDR1 is SGHVS and CDR2 is FNYEAQ in the germline V gene. CDR3: CASSPRDYYEQYF. The DNA of the CDR3 is TGTGCCAGCAGCCCCAGGGACTACTACGAGCAGTACTTC.

The V call is TRBV9, the J call TRBJ2-3, with 8 bases that match TRBD2. Losses at the gene ends were 4 bases for V and 4 bases for J; bases not matched to a gene: 11. CDR3 length: 16 residues. Germline CDR1 SGDLS, CDR2 YYNGEE. CDR3 DNA sequence: TGTGCCAGCAGCAACCGGGGGACTAGTCCGTCAGATACGCAGTATTTT. Amino acids: CASSNRGTSPSDTQYF.

In this sample, this clone turned up many times. CDR3 protein: CASSPRGTGGAGNQPQHF. CDR3 nucleotide sequence: TGTGCCAGCTCACCCCGGGGGACAGGGGGCGCCGGCAATCAGCCCCAGCATTTT. J is TRBJ1-5 and V is TRBV18; 12 positions agree with TRBD1. Per germline, CDR1 KGHSH and CDR2 LQKENI. After removal of 3 bases from V and 2 bases from J, the junction contained 8 bases not matched to a gene. The CDR3 has 18 amino acids.

This clone was seen many times. This chain links TRBV7-3 with TRBJ1-5, with unresolved D. There are 13 residues in the CDR3. Germline V gene sequence: CDR1 SGHTA, CDR2 FQGTGA. Trimming shortened V by 2 bases and J by 4 bases, and 6 bases separated the two germline ends. CDR3 DNA: TGTGCCAGCAGCTTAGGGCTGAATCAGCCCCAGCATTTT. Its protein product is CASSLGLNQPQHF. Looking up the rest from reference TRBV7-3 and TRBJ1-5 gives the full variable domain: GAGVSQTPSNKVTEKGKYVELRCDPISGHTALYWYRQSLGQGPEFLIYFQGTGAADDSGLPNDRFFAVRPEGSVSTLKIQRTERGDSAVYLCASSLGLNQPQHFGDGTRLSIL.

This clone was seen ten or more times. CDR3 protein: CASSAGGLRETQYF. CDR3 in DNA: TGTGCCAGCAGTGCTGGGGGCTTGAGAGAGACCCAGTACTTC. V gene TRBV2 combines with J gene TRBJ2-5; the D gene is possibly TRBD1 (6 bases). This CDR3 comprises 14 residues. With 4 bases removed from V and 4 bases from J, the gap between germline ends came to 13 bases. Looked up from germline, CDR1 is SNHLY and CDR2 is FYNNEI.

This clone was counted at least ten times. The chain uses TRBV4-1 and TRBJ1-2, with D maybe TRBD1 (5 bases). CDR3 length: 15 amino acids. V lost 1 base and J lost 8, with 17 bases in between. CDR1 and CDR2 (germline): MGHRA, YSYEKL. CDR3 sequence: CASSQVSGGWEGYTF. The CDR3 DNA is TGCGCCAGCAGCCAAGTGTCTGGGGGGTGGGAAGGCTACACCTTC.

This clone appeared many times. V usage is TRBV5-4 and J usage is TRBJ2-7; TRBD1 is a possible D gene (6 bases). The CDR3 has 13 amino acids. The germline CDR1 and CDR2 sequences are SGHNT and YYREEE (reference sequence). Trimming shortened V by 5 bases and J by 6 bases, and 15 bases separated the two germline ends. The CDR3 DNA follows: TGTGCCAGCAGAGGGTCAGGGGAGAGCGAGCAGTACTTC. Translation gives CASRGSGESEQYF. Full variable domain (rest looked up from reference TRBV5-4 and TRBJ2-7): ETGVTQSPTHLIKTRGQQVTLRCSSQSGHNTVSWYQQALGQGPQFIFQYYREEENGRGNFPPRFSGLQFPNYSSELNVNALELDDSALYLCASRGSGESEQYFGPGTRLTVT.

This clone occurred many times. This sequence joins TRBV9 and TRBJ1-2; D may be TRBD1 (6 bases). CDR1 is SGDLS and CDR2 is YYNGEE in the germline V gene. This CDR3 comprises 12 residues. V was clipped by 3 bases and J by 4 bases, with 7 bases between them. The CDR3, as DNA: TGTGCCAGCAGCGACAGGGCCTATGGCTACACCTTC. It is translated as CASSDRAYGYTF.

There are many counts of this clone. This chain joins TRBV6-1 and TRBJ1-1; D call uncertain. The germline gives CDR1 MNHNS, CDR2 SASEGT. V was trimmed by 3 bases and J by 3 bases, leaving 8 bases between them. The CDR3 is made up of 13 amino acids. The DNA of the CDR3 is TGTGCCAGCAGTGATCGGTCTTACACTGAAGCTTTCTTT. This codes for CASSDRSYTEAFF.

The table lists this clone with many counts. The CDR3 reads CASRGPGEAFF. CDR3 DNA sequence: TGTGCCAGCAGGGGTCCAGGTGAAGCTTTCTTT. This chain connects TRBV6-4 to TRBJ1-1; D unresolved. CDR1 MRHNA and CDR2 SNTAGT come from the germline V gene. V was trimmed by 6 bases and J by 7 bases, leaving 9 bases between them. CDR3 length equals 11 residues.

Many counts were recorded for this clone. The chain uses TRBV29-1 and TRBJ1-1; the D is unclear. Looked up from germline, CDR1 is SQVTM and CDR2 is ANQGSEA. This CDR3 has 12 amino acids. V was shortened by 6 bases and J by 5 bases, with 13 bases between the two germline ends. The CDR3 DNA sequence: TGCAGCGTCTGGGAGGTAAGGACTGAAGCTTTCTTT. This sequence encodes CSVWEVRTEAFF.

This clone appeared a few times. The V gene is TRBV28, the J gene TRBJ2-1; TRBD2 matches 11 bases. CDR1 is MDHEN, CDR2 SYDVKM, per germline. The CDR3 runs to 15 residues. Losses at the gene ends were 5 bases for V and 7 bases for J; bases not matched to a gene: 7. CDR3 sequence reads: CASSQMGLAVNEQFF. The CDR3 nucleotides read TGTGCCAGCAGTCAGATGGGACTAGCGGTGAATGAGCAGTTCTTC.